This T cell receptor beta chain was captured in a study of cytomegalovirus exposure and HLA in healthy donors. Germline V gene sequence: CDR1 MNHNS, CDR2 SASEGT. This CDR3 has 15 residues. Losses at the gene ends were 5 bases for V and 4 bases for J; bases not matched to a gene: 5. Concerning this clone: Its specificity is unknown.

Primers: 60 Vbeta forward and 13 Jbeta reverse. Method: immunoSEQ multiplex PCR; TCRdb's copy keeps in-frame clones and lacks some. The sample contains about 160,000 clones, around nine tenths of which appear only once. Study-wide results and limits: With further analysis later on, most CMV-associated TCR beta chains appeared HLA-restricted.

What was sequenced was PBMCs. The chain employs TRBV6-1 and TRBJ2-3, with 11 bases identical to TRBD2. The origin of this receptor is a woman aged 25 to 39 in good health and CMV-seronegative. CDR3 in DNA: TGTGCCAGCAGTCCTTTAGCGGGAGGGGCAGATACGCAGTATTTT. Protein sequence: CASSPLAGGADTQYF.